Described below is a single T cell receptor beta chain sequence and its context. What it binds is unknown. This sample is drawn from a study of sequential checkpoint blockade in melanoma. Profiling relied on immunoSEQ multiplex PCR, and the TCRdb table lists in-frame clones only, not all of them. The sample contains about 5,500 clones, around two fifths of which appear only once. General study points: In arm A, pretreatment tumor clonality was associated with response. Patients with week-13 increases in T-cell fraction and clonality benefited about 30 times more often.

Treatment indicated: randomized to nivolumab then ipilimumab (arm A) or the reverse (arm B). The germline CDR1 and CDR2 sequences are SGDLS and YYNGEE. Trimming cost V 3 bases and J 5 bases, with 8 bases left between them. CDR3 length equals 13 residues. The material was tumor tissue (inferred from file names), obtained from a patient given nivolumab and ipilimumab in sequence. This chain joins TRBV9 and TRBJ2-2; D call uncertain. The sequence came from a human donor with melanoma. CDR3: CASSAIVTGELFF. The CDR3 nucleotides read TGTGCCAGCAGCGCCATTGTGACCGGGGAGCTGTTTTTT. The full variable domain, completed using reference TRBV9 and TRBJ2-2, is DSGVTQTPKHLITATGQRVTLRCSPRSGDLSVYWYQQSLDQGLQFLIQYYNGEERAKGNILERFSAQQFPDLHSELNLSSLELGDSALYFCASSAIVTGELFFGEGSRLTVL.